One and the same sample provided the 29 T cell receptor beta chains below, sequenced in a study of blood T cell repertoires in COVID-19. The assay was immunoSEQ multiplex PCR, and TCRdb's table has in-frame clones only and misses some. The sample has more than 200,000 clones; 87% are singletons. The sample consisted of peripheral blood. The receptor set was obtained from a man aged 18-30 years with active or convalescent COVID-19.

This chain joins TRBV29-1 and TRBJ1-1; D gene uncertain. V lost 4 bases and J lost 3, with 18 bases in between. Germline CDR1 and CDR2: SQVTM and ANQGSEA. This CDR3 contains 15 residues. Here the CDR3 DNA reads TGCAGCGTTGGATTTTCGGGAGGGCCGGACACTGAAGCTTTCTTT. Translating gives CSVGFSGGPDTEAFF.

The chain joins TRBV4-3 to TRBJ1-5, with D uncertain. The CDR3 is made up of 13 amino acids. The V end lost 3 bases, the J end lost 4 bases, and 7 bases lay between the germline ends. Germline CDR1 and CDR2: LGHNA and YSLEER. DNA for the CDR3: TGCGCCAGCAGCCACACTCTTAATCAGCCCCAGCATTTT. Residues: CASSHTLNQPQHF.

The chain combines TRBV30 with TRBJ1-1, with a possible D match to TRBD1 (5 bases). The V end was cut by 3 bases, the J end by 1 base, with 6 bases between. Germline-derived CDR1 and CDR2 are GTSNPN and SVGIG (reference sequence). The CDR3 spans 12 residues. The DNA of the CDR3 is TGTGCCTGGAGCCAGGGGAACACTGAAGCTTTCTTT. It is translated as CAWSQGNTEAFF.

V and J are TRBV5-1 and TRBJ2-2; 11 bases map to TRBD2. Trimming took 4 bases from V and 2 from J; bases not matched to a gene: 4. Germline V gives CDR1 SGHRS, CDR2 YFSETQ. This CDR3 has 16 residues. In nucleotides, the CDR3 is TGCGCCAGCAGCAACCTAGCGGGGGGTAACACCGGGGAGCTGTTTTTT. The encoded protein is CASSNLAGGNTGELFF.

The chain combines TRBV2 with TRBJ2-7, with a tentative D call TRBD2 (6 bases). The ends were cut back, 7 bases at V and 3 bases at J, with 16 bases in the middle. Germline V CDR1 and CDR2: SNHLY, FYNNEI. The length of the CDR3 is 14 residues. The CDR3 loop is CASTPGRSSYEQYF. The CDR3 DNA is TGTGCCAGCACCCCGGGGAGGAGTAGCTACGAGCAGTACTTC. The full variable domain, in which reference TRBV2 and TRBJ2-7 provide the parts outside the CDR3, is EPEVTQTPSHQVTQMGQEVILRCVPISNHLYFYWYRQILGQKVEFLVSFYNNEISEKSEIFDDQFSVERPDGSNFTLKIRSTKLEDSAMYFCASTPGRSSYEQYFGPGTRLTVT.

V is TRBV18 and J is TRBJ2-7; 7 bases are shared with TRBD1. The germline V gene encodes CDR1 KGHSH and CDR2 LQKENI. V was pared by 3 bases and J by 12 bases, with 17 bases of the junction left unmatched. The CDR3 spans 15 residues. The CDR3: CASSPGTAPGDNRYF. The CDR3 DNA is TGTGCCAGCTCACCCGGGACAGCCCCCGGGGATAATCGGTACTTC.

The rearrangement links TRBV18 to TRBJ2-1; TRBD2 agrees at 11 bases. CDR1 and CDR2 (germline): KGHSH, LQKENI. The CDR3 runs to 19 residues. Losses at the gene ends were 0 bases for V and 1 base for J; bases not matched to a gene: 8. CDR3 loop: CASSPPVSGRGPSYNEQFF. In nucleotides, the CDR3 is TGTGCCAGCTCACCACCGGTTAGCGGGAGGGGTCCTTCCTACAATGAGCAGTTCTTC.

The chain uses TRBV4-1 and TRBJ2-7; D unclear. This CDR3 contains 14 residues. The germline V gene has CDR1 MGHRA and CDR2 YSYEKL. V lost 4 bases to trimming and J lost 0 bases, with 10 bases between them. In nucleotides, the CDR3 is TGCGCCAGCAGCCTTTACACCCTCTCCTACGAGCAGTACTTC. This gives the protein CASSLYTLSYEQYF.

The chain is built from TRBV7-9 and TRBJ1-6; 7 bases are a match to TRBD1. With 6 bases clipped from V and 10 bases from J, the junction kept 9 bases outside the gene matches. CDR1 SEHNR and CDR2 FQNEAQ come from the germline V gene (reference sequence). The CDR3 length is 14 residues. CDR3 sequence: CASRPDREGSPLHF. The CDR3 DNA reads as TGTGCCAGCAGACCCGACAGGGAAGGGTCACCCCTCCACTTT.

The genes are TRBV5-1 and TRBJ2-3; 13 bases are a match to TRBD2. The trim removed 5 bases at V and 6 bases at J, leaving 9 bases unmatched. Germline-derived CDR1 and CDR2 are SGHRS and YFSETQ. The CDR3 consists of 16 residues. DNA for the CDR3: TGCGCCAGCAGGACCGGACTAGCGGGGGTGACGGATACGCAGTATTTT. It codes for CASRTGLAGVTDTQYF.

The rearrangement uses TRBV27 and TRBJ1-1, with a tentative D call TRBD1 (5 bases). CDR1 is MNHEY, CDR2 SMNVEV, per germline (reference sequence). The CDR3 is 17 amino acids. V lost 4 bases and J lost 4, with 22 bases in between. The CDR3 spells CASSSGGNQVRGTEAFF. DNA of the CDR3: TGTGCCAGCAGTTCGGGGGGAAATCAAGTCCGGGGCACTGAAGCTTTCTTT.

The chain has TRBV7-6 and TRBJ2-3; the D gene is possibly TRBD1 (6 bases). CDR1 and CDR2 (germline): SGHVS, FNYEAQ. Trimming pared 2 bases from V and 0 bases from J, leaving 18 bases between. The CDR3 loop spans 18 amino acids. Here the CDR3 reads CASSLKMLQGYSTDTQYF. In nucleotides, the CDR3 is TGTGCCAGCAGCTTAAAAATGCTCCAGGGGTATAGCACAGATACGCAGTATTTT.

V gene TRBV15 combines with J gene TRBJ1-2; 12 bases match TRBD1. The CDR3 length is 15 residues. J lost 1 base, V lost 9 bases, and 6 bases had no gene match. Germline V gives CDR1 LNHNV, CDR2 YYDKDF (reference sequence). Here the CDR3 reads CATFGDRGHNYGYTF. The CDR3 DNA reads as TGTGCCACATTTGGGGACAGGGGGCATAACTATGGCTACACCTTC.

The chain carries TRBV15 and TRBJ2-7; TRBD2 aligns across 7 bases. This CDR3 has 13 residues. Trimming at V came to 3 bases and at J to 3 bases, leaving 2 bases not matched to a gene. Germline V gives CDR1 LNHNV, CDR2 YYDKDF (reference sequence). Written as DNA, the CDR3 is TGTGCCACCAGCAGGAGGGAGGGCTACGAGCAGTACTTC. It translates to CATSRREGYEQYF. Supplemented by reference TRBV15 and TRBJ2-7, the full variable domain reads DAMVIQNPRYQVTQFGKPVTLSCSQTLNHNVMYWYQQKSSQAPKLLFHYYDKDFNNEADTPDNFQSRRPNTSFCFLDIRSPGLGDTAMYLCATSRREGYEQYFGPGTRLTVT.

The chain couples TRBV28 to TRBJ2-1; the D gene is possibly TRBD2 (6 bases). V gave up 7 bases and J gave up 0 bases, with 22 bases separating them. CDR1 and CDR2 from the germline V gene are MDHEN and SYDVKM. The CDR3 sequence is 18 residues long. In nucleotides, the CDR3 is TGTGCCAGCACTGCGTCGAACCAAGCGGGCAACTCCTACAATGAGCAGTTCTTC. Its translation: CASTASNQAGNSYNEQFF.

V usage is TRBV27 and J usage is TRBJ1-1, with D perhaps matching TRBD1 (5 bases). Germline loops: CDR1 MNHEY, CDR2 SMNVEV (reference sequence). This CDR3 spans 15 amino acids. V was cut by 1 base and J by 4 bases, with 13 bases left in between. CDR3: CASSLLGEEGTEAFF. In DNA form, the CDR3 reads TGTGCCAGCAGTTTATTGGGGGAGGAGGGCACTGAAGCTTTCTTT.

The chain employs TRBV10-3 and TRBJ1-2; tentatively, D is TRBD1 (6 bases). Germline loops: CDR1 ENHRY, CDR2 SYGVKD. Trimming left V 3 bases short and J 3 bases short, with 11 bases between. The CDR3 contains 14 residues. The CDR3 DNA reads as TGTGCCATCAGTGAATGGGGGCCGGACTATGGCTACACCTTC. Protein: CAISEWGPDYGYTF.

The chain joins TRBV3-1 (or the pseudogene TRBV3-2) to TRBJ2-1; D remains ambiguous. The CDR3 runs 19 residues. Trimming shortened V by 1 base and J by 0 bases, and 19 bases separated the two germline ends. Germline values: CDR1 LGHDT, CDR2 YNNKEL (reference sequence). The CDR3 DNA reads as TGTGCCAGCAGCCAAGGACGGGTAGTAGCAACCAGCTCCTACAATGAGCAGTTCTTC. It is translated as CASSQGRVVATSSYNEQFF.

The V gene is TRBV5-1, the J gene TRBJ1-2; possibly TRBD1 for D (6 bases). This CDR3 region has 13 residues. Germline V gives CDR1 SGHRS, CDR2 YFSETQ. V was trimmed by 0 bases and J by 13 bases, leaving 16 bases between them. The CDR3 sequence is CASSLEGEFSFTF. The CDR3 nucleotides read TGCGCCAGCAGCTTGGAGGGGGAATTTAGCTTCACCTTC.

CDR3 coding DNA: TGCAGTGCTGGGGACAGGGCCGAGCAGTACTTC. Protein: CSAGDRAEQYF. The chain recombines TRBV20-1 with TRBJ2-7; TRBD1 matches 9 bases. The ends lost 5 bases at V and 6 bases at J; junction bases unmatched: 2. The germline V gene encodes CDR1 DFQATT and CDR2 SNEGSKA (reference sequence). The CDR3 is 11 amino acids.

The chain combines TRBV6-5 with TRBJ1-1; D unresolved. The CDR3 is 13 amino acids. V lost 8 bases and J 1 base, leaving 11 bases between the germline ends. CDR1 and CDR2 (germline): MNHEY, SVGAGI. This CDR3 is CASAFRGNTEAFF. The CDR3 bases are TGTGCCAGCGCATTCAGAGGGAACACTGAAGCTTTCTTT.

This chain joins TRBV6-1 and TRBJ1-2, with D possibly TRBD1 on 6 matching bases. CDR3 length equals 16 residues. Trimming removed 1 base at V and 3 bases at J, with 15 bases between. Germline-derived CDR1 and CDR2 are MNHNS and SASEGT. CDR3 DNA sequence: TGTGCCAGCAGTGAAGATAGGGGGTCCTCCCACTATGGCTACACCTTC. Its translation: CASSEDRGSSHYGYTF.

The genes are TRBV25-1 and TRBJ1-3; 9 bases are shared with TRBD1. Per the germline V gene, CDR1 is MGHDK and CDR2 is SYGVNS. CDR3 length: 15 residues. The junction had 5 bases not matched to a gene; V was cut back by 6 bases and J by 2 bases. The CDR3 here is CASRGQGPAGNTIYF. In DNA form, the CDR3 reads TGTGCCAGCAGGGGACAGGGACCGGCTGGAAACACCATATATTTT.

Only one count was recorded for this clone. The rearrangement uses TRBV5-6 and TRBJ2-1; no reliable D call. The CDR3 is 15 amino acids. Trimming stripped 1 base from V and 3 bases from J, with 11 bases between. The germline V gene encodes CDR1 SGHDT and CDR2 YYEEEE. CDR3 sequence reads: CASSLLGPYYNEQFF. CDR3 coding DNA: TGTGCCAGCAGCTTGCTGGGCCCTTACTACAATGAGCAGTTCTTC.

This clone was found once. This rearrangement joins TRBV27 to TRBJ2-7, with TRBD1 matching over 9 bases. Unmatched junction bases numbered 7, after V lost 2 bases and J lost 5 bases. Germline V CDR1 and CDR2: MNHEY, SMNVEV (reference sequence). The CDR3 contains 15 residues. The CDR3 sequence: CASSLVTGGFDEQYF. CDR3 DNA sequence: TGTGCCAGCAGTTTAGTCACAGGGGGCTTCGACGAGCAGTACTTC.

The chain carries TRBV6-5 and TRBJ1-3; D may be TRBD1 (5 bases). The V end was cut by 6 bases, the J end by 3 bases, with 12 bases between. Germline-derived CDR1 and CDR2 are MNHEY and SVGAGI. The CDR3 has 14 residues. The DNA of the CDR3 is TGTGCCAGCAGACCCCCGACAGATGGAAACACCATATATTTT. As protein: CASRPPTDGNTIYF.

V and J are TRBV7-8 and TRBJ2-7; D might be TRBD2 (5 bases). V lost 0 bases and J 1 base, leaving 10 bases between the germline ends. Germline CDR1 reads SGHVS; CDR2 reads FQNEAQ. This CDR3 contains 15 residues. As DNA, the CDR3 is TGTGCCAGCAGCTTAGCAGTCGGGAAATCCTACGAGCAGTACTTC. As protein: CASSLAVGKSYEQYF.

The CDR3 nucleotides are TGTGCCAGCTCACCGGGGGGGGCCCAACATTGGGACGAAAAACTGTTTTTT. It encodes CASSPGGAQHWDEKLFF. This chain links TRBV18 with TRBJ1-4, with D possibly TRBD1 on 6 matching bases. Per the germline V gene, CDR1 is KGHSH and CDR2 is LQKENI. The CDR3 runs to 17 residues. The V and J ends lost 3 bases and 8 bases respectively, with 22 bases between them.

The chain couples TRBV5-4 to TRBJ2-2; 9 nucleotides agree with TRBD1. V lost 3 bases and J lost 6; bases outside the gene matches: 6. CDR3 length: 15 amino acids. The germline CDR1 and CDR2 sequences are SGHNT and YYREEE (reference sequence). The CDR3 bases are TGTGCCAGCAGCTATCCGGGACAGGGCCCCGGGGAGCTGTTTTTT. Translation: CASSYPGQGPGELFF.